Listed below are T cell receptor beta chains from one sample, sequenced in a study of blood T cell repertoires in COVID-19. Only in-frame clones appear in the TCRdb table, and some are missing; sequencing was by immunoSEQ multiplex PCR. The sample has some 290,000 clones; about 86% are singletons. Sequences were obtained from peripheral blood. The receptors here all came from a man aged 18-30 years with active or convalescent COVID-19. Each CDR3 is given with its conserved first and last residue. The D gene is left open where the match is weak. Size tells how often a clone was seen (once, few, many) or the class of an expanded clone, and some rows leave it out.

j_gene	v_gene	len	abundance	d_gene	CDR3nt	CDR3aa
TRBJ1-5	TRBV19	14	.	.	TGTGCCAGTAACCTCAGGGTCCTGGGGCAGCCCCAGCATTTT	CASNLRVLGQPQHF
TRBJ2-7	TRBV18	15	.	TRBD1	TGTGCCAGCTCACGCCCAGGGACAGGGACCTACGAGCAGTACTTC	CASSRPGTGTYEQYF
TRBJ2-3	TRBV6-1	18	.	TRBD2	TGTGCCAGCAGTGAATCTCTGGCGGCGGGAGGAACCACAGATACGCAGTATTTT	CASSESLAAGGTTDTQYF
TRBJ1-1	TRBV30	11	.	.	TGTGCCTGGACATTCGGGAGTGAAGCTTTCTTT	CAWTFGSEAFF
TRBJ1-2	TRBV4-2	17	.	TRBD1	TGTGCCAGCAGCCTGAGCTCCGGGACAGGGATTAACTATGGCTACACCTTC	CASSLSSGTGINYGYTF
TRBJ2-1	TRBV6-1	14	.	.	TGTGCCAGCAGTGAGGTTCCTATTTACAATGAGCAGTTCTTC	CASSEVPIYNEQFF
TRBJ1-2	TRBV3-1/TRBV3-2	14	once	.	TGTGCCAGCAGCCAAGGGGGCAGGGTGGGTGGCTACACCTTC	CASSQGGRVGGYTF
TRBJ1-3	TRBV29-1	17	.	.	TGCAGCGTTGAAGATGTTGGCAAATCTCTCTCTGGAAACACCATATATTTT	CSVEDVGKSLSGNTIYF
TRBJ2-7	TRBV28	11	.	TRBD1	TGTGCCAGCAACAGGGGATACGAGCAGTACTTC	CASNRGYEQYF
TRBJ2-3	TRBV10-3	14	.	.	TGTGCCATCAGAGGCGGGGGCCGCCAGGATACGCAGTATTTT	CAIRGGGRQDTQYF
TRBJ1-1	TRBV2	13	.	.	TGTGCCAGCGCCCAGGCCAAGAACACTGAAGCTTTCTTT	CASAQAKNTEAFF
TRBJ2-5	TRBV30	13	once	.	TGTGCCCTGACCAGGGATTTACAAGAGACCCAGTACTTC	CALTRDLQETQYF
TRBJ2-5	TRBV2	13	.	TRBD1	TGTGCCAGCAGTGCTGGGGACAGAGAGACCCAGTACTTC	CASSAGDRETQYF
TRBJ2-3	TRBV5-5	16	.	.	TGTGCCAGCAGCTCCCCACGGGGGTCTGGAATCGATACGCAGTATTTT	CASSSPRGSGIDTQYF
TRBJ2-5	TRBV3-1/TRBV3-2	14	.	TRBD2	TGTGCCAGCAGCCCCGGGGGGGGCTGGGAGACCCAGTACTTC	CASSPGGGWETQYF
TRBJ2-5	TRBV4-3	13	.	.	TGCGCCAGCAGCCAAGAATTGAGGGAGACCCAGTACTTC	CASSQELRETQYF
TRBJ1-5	TRBV18	14	.	TRBD1	TGTGCCAGCTCACTCGACAGGGTCAATCAGCCCCAGCATTTT	CASSLDRVNQPQHF